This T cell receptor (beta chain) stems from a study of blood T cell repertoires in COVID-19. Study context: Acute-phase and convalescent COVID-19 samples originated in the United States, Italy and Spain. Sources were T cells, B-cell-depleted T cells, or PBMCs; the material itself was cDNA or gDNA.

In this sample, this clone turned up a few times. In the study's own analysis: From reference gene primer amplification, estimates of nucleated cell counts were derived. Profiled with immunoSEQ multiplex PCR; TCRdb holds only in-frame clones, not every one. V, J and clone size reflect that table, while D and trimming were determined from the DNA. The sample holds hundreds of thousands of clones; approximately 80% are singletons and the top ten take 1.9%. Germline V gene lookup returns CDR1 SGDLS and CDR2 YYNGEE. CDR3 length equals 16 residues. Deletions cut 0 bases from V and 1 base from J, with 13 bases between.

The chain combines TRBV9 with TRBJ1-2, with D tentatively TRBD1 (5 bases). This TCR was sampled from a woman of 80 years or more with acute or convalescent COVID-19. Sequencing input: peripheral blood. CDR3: CASSVAVGGDNYGYTF. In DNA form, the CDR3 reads TGTGCCAGCAGCGTAGCGGTCGGAGGGGATAACTATGGCTACACCTTC.